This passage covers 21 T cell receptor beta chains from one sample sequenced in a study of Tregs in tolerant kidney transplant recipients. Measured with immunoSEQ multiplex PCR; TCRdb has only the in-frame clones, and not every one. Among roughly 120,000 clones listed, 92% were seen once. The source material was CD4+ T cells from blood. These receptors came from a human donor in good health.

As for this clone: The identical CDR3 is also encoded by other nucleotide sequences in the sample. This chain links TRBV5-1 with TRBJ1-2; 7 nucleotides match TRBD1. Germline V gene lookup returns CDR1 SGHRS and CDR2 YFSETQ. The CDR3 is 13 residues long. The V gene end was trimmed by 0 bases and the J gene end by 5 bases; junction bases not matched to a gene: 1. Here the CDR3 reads CASSLGTGYGYTF. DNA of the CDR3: TGCGCCAGCAGCTTGGGGACAGGATATGGCTACACCTTC.

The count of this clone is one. CDR3 amino acids: CASRFGTGGGEQYF. The CDR3 DNA reads TGCGCCAGCAGATTTGGGACAGGGGGCGGCGAGCAGTACTTC. The chain couples TRBV5-1 to TRBJ2-7; 12 bases agree with TRBD1. The V and J ends lost 5 bases and 6 bases, in that order; junction bases with no gene match: 6. The V gene's germline CDR1 is SGHRS and CDR2 YFSETQ. The CDR3 length is 14 residues.

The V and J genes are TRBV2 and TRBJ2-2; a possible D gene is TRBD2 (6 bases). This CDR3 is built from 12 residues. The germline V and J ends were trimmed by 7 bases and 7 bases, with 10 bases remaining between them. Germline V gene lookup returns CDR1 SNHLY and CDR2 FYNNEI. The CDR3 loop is CASTGGFGELFF. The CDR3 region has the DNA TGTGCCAGCACCGGGGGTTTCGGGGAGCTGTTTTTT.

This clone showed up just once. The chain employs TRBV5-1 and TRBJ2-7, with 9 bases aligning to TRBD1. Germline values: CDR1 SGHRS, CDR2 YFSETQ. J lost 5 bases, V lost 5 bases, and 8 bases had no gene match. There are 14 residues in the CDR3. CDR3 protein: CASRPPDRGDEQYF. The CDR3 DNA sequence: TGCGCCAGCAGGCCCCCGGACAGGGGTGACGAGCAGTACTTC.

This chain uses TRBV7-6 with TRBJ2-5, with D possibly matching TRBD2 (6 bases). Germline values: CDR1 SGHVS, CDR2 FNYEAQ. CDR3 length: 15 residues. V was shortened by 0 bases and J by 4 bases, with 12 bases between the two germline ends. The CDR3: CASSLAWGVGETQYF. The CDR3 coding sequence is TGTGCCAGCAGCTTAGCGTGGGGGGTTGGAGAGACCCAGTACTTC. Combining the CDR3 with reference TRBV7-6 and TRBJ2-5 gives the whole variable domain GAGVSQSPRYKVTKRGQDVALRCDPISGHVSLYWYRQALGQGPEFLTYFNYEAQQDKSGLPNDRFSAERPEGSISTLTIQRTEQRDSAMYRCASSLAWGVGETQYFGPGTRLLVL.

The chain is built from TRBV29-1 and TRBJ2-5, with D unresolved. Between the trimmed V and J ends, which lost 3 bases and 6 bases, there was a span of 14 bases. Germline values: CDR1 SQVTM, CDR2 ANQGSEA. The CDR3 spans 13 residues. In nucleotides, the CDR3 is TGCAGCGTTGAGGTGTTGGTGGGGAAGACCCAGTACTTC. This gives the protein CSVEVLVGKTQYF.

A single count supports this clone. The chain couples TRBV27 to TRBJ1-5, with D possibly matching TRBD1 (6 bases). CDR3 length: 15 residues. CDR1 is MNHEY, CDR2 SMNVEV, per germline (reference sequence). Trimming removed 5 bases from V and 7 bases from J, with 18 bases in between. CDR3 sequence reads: CASSPTGHSGQPQHF. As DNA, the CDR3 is TGTGCCAGCAGTCCGACGGGACATTCGGGACAGCCCCAGCATTTT.

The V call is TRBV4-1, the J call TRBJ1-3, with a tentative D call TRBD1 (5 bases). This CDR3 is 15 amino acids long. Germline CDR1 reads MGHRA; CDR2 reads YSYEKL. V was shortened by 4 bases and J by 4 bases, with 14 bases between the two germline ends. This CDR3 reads CASSRPGASGNTIYF. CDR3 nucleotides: TGCGCCAGCAGCCGACCCGGGGCCTCCGGAAACACCATATATTTT.

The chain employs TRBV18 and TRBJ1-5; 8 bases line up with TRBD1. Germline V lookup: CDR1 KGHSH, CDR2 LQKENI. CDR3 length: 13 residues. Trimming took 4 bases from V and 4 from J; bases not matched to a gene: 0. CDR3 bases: TGTGCCAGCTCACGACAGGGGAATCAGCCCCAGCATTTT. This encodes CASSRQGNQPQHF.

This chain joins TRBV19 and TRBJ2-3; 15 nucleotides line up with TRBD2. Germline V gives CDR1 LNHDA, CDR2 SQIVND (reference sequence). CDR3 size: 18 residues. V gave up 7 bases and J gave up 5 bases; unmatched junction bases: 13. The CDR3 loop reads CASNDPGLAGGRKDTQYF. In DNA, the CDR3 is TGTGCCAGTAACGACCCGGGACTAGCGGGAGGTAGGAAAGATACGCAGTATTTT.

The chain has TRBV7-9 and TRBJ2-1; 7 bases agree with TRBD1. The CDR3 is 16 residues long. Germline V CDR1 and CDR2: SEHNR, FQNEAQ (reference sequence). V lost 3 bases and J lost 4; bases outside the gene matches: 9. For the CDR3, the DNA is TGTGCCAGCAGCTTCTCCGGGACAGCCCTATACAATGAGCAGTTCTTC. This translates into CASSFSGTALYNEQFF. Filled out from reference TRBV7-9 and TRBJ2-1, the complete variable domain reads DTGVSQNPRHKITKRGQNVTFRCDPISEHNRLYWYRQTLGQGPEFLTYFQNEAQLEKSRLLSDRFSAERPKGSFSTLEIQRTEQGDSAMYLCASSFSGTALYNEQFFGPGTRLTVL.

CDR3 nucleotide sequence: TGTGCCAGCAGCGACAGAAGCGGCATTTATGAGCAGTTCTTC. This translates into CASSDRSGIYEQFF. The chain joins TRBV7-9 to TRBJ2-1; TRBD1 or TRBD2 may be the D gene (5 bases each). Germline V lookup: CDR1 SEHNR, CDR2 FQNEAQ (reference sequence). The CDR3 runs to 14 residues. The ends were cut back, 5 bases at V and 8 bases at J, with 16 bases in the middle.

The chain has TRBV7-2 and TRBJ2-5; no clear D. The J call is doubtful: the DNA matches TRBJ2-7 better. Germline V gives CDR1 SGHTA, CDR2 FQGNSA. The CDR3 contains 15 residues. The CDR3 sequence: CASSLGSPRIYEQYF. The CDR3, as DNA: TGTGCCAGCAGCCTAGGGTCCCCCAGGATCTACGAGCAGTACTTC.

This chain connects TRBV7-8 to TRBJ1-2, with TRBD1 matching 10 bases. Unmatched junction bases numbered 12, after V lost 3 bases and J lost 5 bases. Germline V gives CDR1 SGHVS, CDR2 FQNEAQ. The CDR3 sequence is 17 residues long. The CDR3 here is CASSFPGQGRIGYGYTF. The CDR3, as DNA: TGTGCCAGCAGCTTCCCGGGACAGGGGAGGATCGGGTATGGCTACACCTTC. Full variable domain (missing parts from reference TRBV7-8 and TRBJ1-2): GAGVSQSPRYKVAKRGQDVALRCDPISGHVSLFWYQQALGQGPEFLTYFQNEAQLDKSGLPSDRFFAERPEGSVSTLKIQRTQQEDSAVYLCASSFPGQGRIGYGYTFGSGTRLTVV.

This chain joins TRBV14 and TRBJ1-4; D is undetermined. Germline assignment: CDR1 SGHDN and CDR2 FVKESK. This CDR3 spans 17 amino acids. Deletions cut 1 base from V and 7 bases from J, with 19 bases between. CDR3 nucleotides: TGTGCCAGCAGCCAAGTGGGTCGAGGAAGATTGGGTGAAAAACTGTTTTTT. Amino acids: CASSQVGRGRLGEKLFF.

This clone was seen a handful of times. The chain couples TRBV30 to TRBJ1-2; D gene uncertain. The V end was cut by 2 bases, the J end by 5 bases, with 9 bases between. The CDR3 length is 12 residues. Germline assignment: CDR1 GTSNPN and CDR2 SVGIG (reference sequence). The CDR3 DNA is TGTGCCTGGAGTCTGGAGAGATATGGCTACACCTTC. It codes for CAWSLERYGYTF. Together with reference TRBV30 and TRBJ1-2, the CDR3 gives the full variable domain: SQTIHQWPATLVQPVGSPLSLECTVEGTSNPNLYWYRQAAGRGLQLLFYSVGIGQISSEVPQNLSASRPQDRQFILSSKKLLLSDSGFYLCAWSLERYGYTFGSGTRLTVV.

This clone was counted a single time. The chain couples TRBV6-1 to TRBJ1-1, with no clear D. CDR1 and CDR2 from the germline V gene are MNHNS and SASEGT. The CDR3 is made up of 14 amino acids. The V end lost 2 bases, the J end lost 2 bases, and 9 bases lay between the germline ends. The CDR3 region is CASSERGLNTEAFF. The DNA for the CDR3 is TGTGCCAGCAGTGAACGAGGACTTAACACTGAAGCTTTCTTT.

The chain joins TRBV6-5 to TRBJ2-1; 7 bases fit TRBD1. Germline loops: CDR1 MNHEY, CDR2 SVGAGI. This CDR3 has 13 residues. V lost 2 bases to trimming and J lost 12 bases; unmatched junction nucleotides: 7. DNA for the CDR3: TGTGCCAGCAGTTACCGTAAGGGACAGACGCAGTTCTTC. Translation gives CASSYRKGQTQFF.

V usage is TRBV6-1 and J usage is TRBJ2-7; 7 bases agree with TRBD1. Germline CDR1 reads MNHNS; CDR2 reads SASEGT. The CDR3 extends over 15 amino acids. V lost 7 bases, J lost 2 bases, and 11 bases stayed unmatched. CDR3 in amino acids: CASTLRDSIAYEQYF. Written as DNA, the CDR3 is TGTGCCAGCACCCTCCGGGACAGTATCGCCTACGAGCAGTACTTC.

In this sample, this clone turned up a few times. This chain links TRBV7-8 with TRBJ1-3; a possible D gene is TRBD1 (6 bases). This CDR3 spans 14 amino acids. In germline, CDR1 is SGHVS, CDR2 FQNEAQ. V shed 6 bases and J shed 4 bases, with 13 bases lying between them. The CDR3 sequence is CASSLQGLGNTIYF. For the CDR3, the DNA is TGTGCCAGCAGTCTACAGGGTTTGGGAAACACCATATATTTT.

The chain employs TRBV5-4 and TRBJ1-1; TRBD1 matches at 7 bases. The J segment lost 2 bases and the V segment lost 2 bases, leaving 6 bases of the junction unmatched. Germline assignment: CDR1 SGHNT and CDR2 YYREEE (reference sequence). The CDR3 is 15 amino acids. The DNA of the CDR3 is TGTGCCAGCAGCTTAGACGGACAGGTAAACACTGAAGCTTTCTTT. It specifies CASSLDGQVNTEAFF.